A selection of T cell receptor beta chains follows, all from one sample in a study of blood T cells in healthy people across ages. MiXCR was run by TCRdb on the 5' RACE reads, yielding one entry per CDR3 protein. This table holds roughly 1,300,000 distinct CDR3 sequences, 59% found once. Material for sequencing was blood. These receptor sequences come from a man between 18 and 35 years old in good health. CDR3s include the opening cysteine and the closing phenylalanine or tryptophan.

j_gene: TRBJ2-3
len: 13
v_gene: TRBV20-1
CDR3aa: CSAWRTSTDTQYF

j_gene: TRBJ1-2
len: 17
v_gene: TRBV14
CDR3aa: CASSQGLDFLRDYGYTF

j_gene: TRBJ1-1
len: 15
v_gene: TRBV5-1
CDR3aa: CASSSQGARGTEAFF

j_gene: TRBJ2-1
len: 13
v_gene: TRBV7-9
CDR3aa: CASSLPRGNEQFF

j_gene: NA
len: 14
v_gene: TRBV5-1
CDR3aa: CASSLQAGANEQYF

j_gene: TRBJ2-3
len: 14
v_gene: TRBV10-3
CDR3aa: CANRGSVAADTQYF

j_gene: NA
len: 16
v_gene: TRBV7-9
CDR3aa: CASSSSYGDRYYEQYF

j_gene: TRBJ2-1
len: 15
v_gene: TRBV4-1
CDR3aa: CASSHAEAGRNEQFF

j_gene: TRBJ2-1
len: 13
v_gene: TRBV5-1
CDR3aa: CASSRDVHNEQFF

j_gene: TRBJ2-2
len: 18
v_gene: TRBV15
CDR3aa: CATSRLPNSGADTGELFF

j_gene: TRBJ2-1
len: 14
v_gene: TRBV4-1
CDR3aa: CASSRGTSIDEQFF

j_gene: TRBJ2-7
len: 14
v_gene: TRBV3-1
CDR3aa: CASSLGTRDYEQYF

j_gene: TRBJ1-5
len: 15
v_gene: TRBV10-3
CDR3aa: CAISDTTVGDQPQHF

j_gene: TRBJ1-1
len: 15
v_gene: TRBV4-3
CDR3aa: CASSPAAIPYTEAFF

j_gene: TRBJ2-3
len: 16
v_gene: TRBV4-3
CDR3aa: CASSQVTGSGTDTQYF

j_gene: NA
len: 13
v_gene: TRBV28
CDR3aa: CASFERGMYEQYF

j_gene: TRBJ1-2
len: 16
v_gene: TRBV4-3
CDR3aa: CASSPGQGLSNYGYTF

j_gene: TRBJ2-3
len: 18
v_gene: TRBV10-3
CDR3aa: CAISDRTSGGSWKNTQYF

j_gene: TRBJ2-7
len: 13
v_gene: TRBV20-1
CDR3aa: CSAGSVNSYEQYF

j_gene: TRBJ1-2
len: 13
v_gene: TRBV5-1
CDR3aa: CASRSGRDDGYTF

j_gene: TRBJ2-1
len: 14
v_gene: TRBV27
CDR3aa: CASKRGPPYNEQFF

j_gene: TRBJ2-3
len: 16
v_gene: TRBV19
CDR3aa: CATTLRPTSFADTQYF

j_gene: TRBJ2-3
len: 14
v_gene: TRBV5-1
CDR3aa: CASSTGLVADTQYF

j_gene: TRBJ2-5
len: 14
v_gene: TRBV7-9
CDR3aa: CASSSLEGAETQYF

j_gene: TRBJ2-7
len: 15
v_gene: TRBV12-3/TRBV12-4
CDR3aa: CASSPTGTVAYEQNF

j_gene: TRBJ1-5
len: 15
v_gene: TRBV21-1
CDR3aa: CASSKVDRENQPQHF

j_gene: TRBJ1-2
len: 17
v_gene: TRBV9
CDR3aa: CASSVDGSGREGYGYTF

j_gene: TRBJ1-2
len: 17
v_gene: TRBV4-1
CDR3aa: CASSQDSGSLAGYGYTF

j_gene: TRBJ2-5
len: 15
v_gene: TRBV10-3
CDR3aa: CAISESSTGQETQYF

j_gene: TRBJ2-1
len: 11
v_gene: TRBV14
CDR3aa: CATGTPNEQFF

j_gene: TRBJ1-2
len: 15
v_gene: TRBV5-1
CDR3aa: CASSLEGPLAYGYTF

j_gene: TRBJ2-2
len: 12
v_gene: TRBV6-5
CDR3aa: CASSYDDGELFF

j_gene: TRBJ1-2
len: 15
v_gene: TRBV20-1
CDR3aa: CSARDQFPGLDGYTF

j_gene: TRBJ2-7
len: 14
v_gene: TRBV20-1
CDR3aa: CSAQMTRTTDEQYF

j_gene: TRBJ2-1
len: 15
v_gene: TRBV5-1
CDR3aa: CASSLIAGVENEQFF

j_gene: TRBJ1-1
len: 14
v_gene: TRBV20-1
CDR3aa: CSARATAGSPEAFF

j_gene: NA
len: 15
v_gene: TRBV19
CDR3aa: CASRPNRDRAYEQYF

j_gene: TRBJ1-2
len: 14
v_gene: TRBV24-1
CDR3aa: CATSDSQVLYGYTF

j_gene: TRBJ2-5
len: 14
v_gene: TRBV3-1
CDR3aa: CASSILASIETQYF

j_gene: TRBJ2-2
len: 16
v_gene: TRBV20-1
CDR3aa: CSALLRGGQDTGELFF

j_gene: TRBJ2-1
len: 16
v_gene: TRBV12-3/TRBV12-4
CDR3aa: CASSIPTSGFRDEQFF